Reported below is one TCR beta chain. Its antigen specificity is not known. No base-level quality is on record; no much larger clone is a single base apart. TCRbeta CDR3 regions were amplified from genomic DNA using the immunoSEQ Assay, a bias-controlled multiplex PCR. The authors' pipeline ran thus. Within the assay, amplification of reference gene primers was used to estimate how many nucleated cells each sample contained. To quantify the absolute abundance of each unique TCRbeta CDR3 rearrangement, sequence reads were collapsed and filtered. For each sample, productive Simpson clonality was calculated by taking the square root of Simpson's diversity index across productive rearrangements. This is the immuneACCESS table as TCRdb keeps it, with only in-frame sequences that have V and J called. A part of the clones is gone; compared with another copy, unresolved V genes explain less than half, and the rest is unexplained. That table supplies the V and J calls and clone size; D and trimming were determined from the DNA. This sample has almost 65,000 clones in its table, and 88% of those were observed once. 43% of the sample comes from the top ten.

This entry belongs to a study of blood T cell repertoires in COVID-19 (dated by TCRdb to the early 2020s). Looking at the study overall: Samples from collaborators originated in the United States, Italy and Spain and spanned both the acute and convalescent phases of COVID-19. The prospective study material was composed of cDNA or gDNA derived from T cells, B-cell-depleted T cells, or PBMCs. Subjects who had been exposed to COVID-19, were actively infected with it, or had recovered from it provided the deeply sampled blood TCRbeta repertoires that made up the dataset. The repertoires were released in a freely available public database intended as a resource for research on the immune response to SARS-CoV-2. Samples were obtained from the ongoing ImmuneRACE study (first 160 participants) and from over 1,000 subjects provided by 6 global collaborators. A de-identified subject ID, COVID-19 status, age in years and sex were almost always included in the sample metadata. HLA class I and class II types, where available, came from metadata supplied by the sample provider rather than from assay-based typing.

One collaborating source in Seattle enrolled patients during active infection and followed them longitudinally through the course of disease. Whole blood was collected in K2EDTA tubes by collaborating institutions according to the institutions' own protocols. Collaborator samples were shipped for TCRbeta analysis as frozen whole blood, isolated PBMCs, or DNA extracted from either sample type. On the study overall, not on this receptor specifically: How much clinical and demographic metadata was included differed by source and by participant, and the metadata was provided uncurated.

The receptor's source is a woman aged 55-69 years with COVID-19, enrolled during active disease. The sequenced sample was peripheral blood.

CDR3 region: CASSFVEEAFF. The nucleotides read TGTGCCAGCAGTTTTGTGGAGGAAGCTTTCTTT. The chain links TRBV12-3 or TRBV12-4 with TRBJ1-1, with no confident D gene call. The CDR3 has 11 amino acids, counting the end cysteine and phenylalanine. This entry keeps only the CDR3 DNA: 33 bases, framed from base 1. V and J are truncated by 3 bases and 8 bases respectively, leaving an intervening sequence of 7 bases.